A selection of T cell receptor beta chains follows, all from one sample in a study of T cells in Graves' hyperthyroidism and ophthalmopathy. Via MiXCR, TCRdb re-called the multiplex PCR reads, giving one row per CDR3 protein. This table has around 430,000 distinct CDR3 sequences, more than 13% appearing once. Sequenced material: blood. These receptors were taken from a woman in her 30s with Graves' hyperthyroidism. The CDR3 runs from the conserved cysteine through the conserved F or W. A D gene is named only where the DNA matches it firmly. Rows may omit the clone size; those that give it use once, few, many or a size class.

cdr3_nt: TGCAGTGCAGGACTAGCGGGGTCCTACGAGCAGTACTTC; cdr3_aa: CSAGLAGSYEQYF; j_call: TRBJ2-7; d_call: TRBD2; clone_size: many; v_call: TRBV20-1
cdr3_nt: TGTGCCAGCAGATCTCTCGGACTCTCAGATACGCAGTATTTT; cdr3_aa: CASRSLGLSDTQYF; j_call: TRBJ2-3; d_call: .; clone_size: few; v_call: TRBV12-3/TRBV12-4
cdr3_nt: TGTGCCAGCAGTTTACGCAGGAGCAATCAGCCCCAGCATTTT; cdr3_aa: CASSLRRSNQPQHF; j_call: TRBJ1-5; d_call: .; clone_size: many; v_call: TRBV28
cdr3_nt: TGTGCCAGCAGCCTTAGCGGGAAGGCCTACAATGAGCAGTTCTTC; cdr3_aa: CASSLSGKAYNEQFF; j_call: TRBJ2-1; d_call: TRBD2; clone_size: many; v_call: TRBV2
cdr3_nt: TGCGCCAGCAGCCTGGACAGGGCGGCTGATACGCAGTATTTT; cdr3_aa: CASSLDRAADTQYF; j_call: TRBJ2-3; d_call: TRBD1; clone_size: many; v_call: TRBV5-1
cdr3_nt: TGTGCCAGCAAGGGGGACAAGCCTACCTCTGGGGCCAACGTCCTGACTTTC; cdr3_aa: CASKGDKPTSGANVLTF; j_call: TRBJ2-6; d_call: .; clone_size: .; v_call: TRBV6-1
cdr3_nt: TGTGCCAGCAGCCTGACCCCTGGAGGGAATCAGCCCCAGCATTTT; cdr3_aa: CASSLTPGGNQPQHF; j_call: TRBJ1-5; d_call: .; clone_size: few; v_call: TRBV6-1
cdr3_nt: TGCACCTTCCTAGGCGGGACTAGCGGGAGTGCCCAAGAGACCCAGTACTTC; cdr3_aa: CTFLGGTSGSAQETQYF; j_call: TRBJ2-5; d_call: TRBD2; clone_size: few; v_call: TRBV20-1
cdr3_nt: TGTGCCAGCTCACCAGGGACTAGCGGGCTTAAAGATGAGCAGTTCTTC; cdr3_aa: CASSPGTSGLKDEQFF; j_call: TRBJ2-1; d_call: TRBD2; clone_size: many; v_call: TRBV18
cdr3_nt: TGTGCCAGCTCACCCACGACAGGGAGAAACATTCAGTACTTC; cdr3_aa: CASSPTTGRNIQYF; j_call: TRBJ2-4; d_call: TRBD1; clone_size: .; v_call: TRBV18
cdr3_nt: TGTGCCAGCAGCCAAGAGTGGAGCTATGGCTACACCTTC; cdr3_aa: CASSQEWSYGYTF; j_call: TRBJ1-2; d_call: .; clone_size: .; v_call: TRBV3-1
cdr3_nt: TGTGCCAGTAGTATAGAACCGGCTAGCACAGATACGCAGTATTTT; cdr3_aa: CASSIEPASTDTQYF; j_call: TRBJ2-3; d_call: .; clone_size: few; v_call: TRBV19
cdr3_nt: TGTGCCAGCAGCTGGACAGTCTCCTACGAGCAGTACTTC; cdr3_aa: CASSWTVSYEQYF; j_call: TRBJ2-7; d_call: .; clone_size: few; v_call: TRBV5-5
cdr3_nt: TGTGCCAGCAGTCGTTTCAGGGGGGAGGTTAACACCGGGGAGCTGTTTTTT; cdr3_aa: CASSRFRGEVNTGELFF; j_call: TRBJ2-2; d_call: .; clone_size: many; v_call: TRBV6-1
cdr3_nt: TGCGCCAGCAGCTGGAAGGGTGCAGACGTGACGAGCTCACCCCTCCACTTT; cdr3_aa: CASSWKGADVTSSPLHF; j_call: TRBJ1-6; d_call: .; clone_size: .; v_call: TRBV4-1
cdr3_nt: TGCAGTGCCAATGTAAGCCCGACAGGGGGCAGGGAGCAGTTCTTC; cdr3_aa: CSANVSPTGGREQFF; j_call: TRBJ2-1; d_call: TRBD1; clone_size: .; v_call: TRBV20-1
cdr3_nt: TGCAGTGCGCCCTCGATCCTGGGGACCGGGGAGCTGTTTTTT; cdr3_aa: CSAPSILGTGELFF; j_call: TRBJ2-2; d_call: .; clone_size: .; v_call: TRBV20-1
cdr3_nt: TGCGCCAGCAGCCAAGAGGCCAGCCCGATTTACAATGAGCAGTTCTTC; cdr3_aa: CASSQEASPIYNEQFF; j_call: TRBJ2-1; d_call: .; clone_size: few; v_call: TRBV4-1
cdr3_nt: TGTGCCAGCAGTTATCGGACAGAAGGAGAGACCCAGTACTTC; cdr3_aa: CASSYRTEGETQYF; j_call: TRBJ2-5; d_call: .; clone_size: many; v_call: TRBV6-1
cdr3_nt: TGTGCCTGCAGTAGCGACTCCTACGAGCAGTACTTC; cdr3_aa: CACSSDSYEQYF; j_call: TRBJ2-7; d_call: .; clone_size: .; v_call: TRBV28
cdr3_nt: TGTGCCATCAGTGAGAACACTGAAGCTTTCTTT; cdr3_aa: CAISENTEAFF; j_call: TRBJ1-1; d_call: .; clone_size: many; v_call: TRBV10-3
cdr3_nt: TGTGCCAGCAGCGCAGGGGGCAACGAGCAGTACTTC; cdr3_aa: CASSAGGNEQYF; j_call: TRBJ2-7; d_call: TRBD1; clone_size: few; v_call: TRBV9
cdr3_nt: TGTGCCAGCGACAATGAGCAGTTCTTC; cdr3_aa: CASDNEQFF; j_call: TRBJ2-1; d_call: .; clone_size: few; v_call: TRBV14
cdr3_nt: TGCAGTGCTAGTGGGGTGCTACGGTCCTACGAGCAGTACTTC; cdr3_aa: CSASGVLRSYEQYF; j_call: TRBJ2-7; d_call: .; clone_size: many; v_call: TRBV20-1
cdr3_nt: TGTGCCAGCAGCGTATTGGGGAGACAACTAGCGAACGAGCAGTTCTTC; cdr3_aa: CASSVLGRQLANEQFF; j_call: TRBJ2-1; d_call: TRBD2; clone_size: few; v_call: TRBV9
cdr3_nt: TGTGCCAGCAGTTACTCAGAAGGGGTGGACAATGAGCAGTTCTTC; cdr3_aa: CASSYSEGVDNEQFF; j_call: TRBJ2-1; d_call: .; clone_size: .; v_call: TRBV6-5
cdr3_nt: TGTGCCAGCAGTTTATCCACAGGGGTTTACGAGCAGTACTTC; cdr3_aa: CASSLSTGVYEQYF; j_call: TRBJ2-7; d_call: TRBD1; clone_size: many; v_call: TRBV27
cdr3_nt: TGTGCCAGCAGCCAAAATGGAGCCCTCTCCTACGAGCAGTACTTC; cdr3_aa: CASSQNGALSYEQYF; j_call: TRBJ2-7; d_call: .; clone_size: few; v_call: TRBV3-1
cdr3_nt: TGTGCCAGCAGGGCAATGCGGGGGATTGGCGAGCAGTACTTC; cdr3_aa: CASRAMRGIGEQYF; j_call: TRBJ2-7; d_call: TRBD2; clone_size: many; v_call: TRBV2
cdr3_nt: TGTGCCAGCAGACCAAGGGGGGGATCGGGTATCAACAATGAGCAGTTCTTC; cdr3_aa: CASRPRGGSGINNEQFF; j_call: TRBJ2-1; d_call: .; clone_size: few; v_call: TRBV5-5
cdr3_nt: TGTGCCAGCAGGACGCGGGGGTGGCGGCCTTATGGCTACACCTTC; cdr3_aa: CASRTRGWRPYGYTF; j_call: TRBJ1-2; d_call: .; clone_size: once; v_call: TRBV27
cdr3_nt: TGTGCCAGCAGCCAAGATAGCAATGAGCAGTTCTTC; cdr3_aa: CASSQDSNEQFF; j_call: TRBJ2-1; d_call: .; clone_size: .; v_call: TRBV4-2
cdr3_nt: TGTGCCTGCGCGACAAACACTGAAGCTTTCTTT; cdr3_aa: CACATNTEAFF; j_call: TRBJ1-1; d_call: .; clone_size: many; v_call: TRBV30
cdr3_nt: TGTGCCAGCAGTTTATCGATTAGCGGGACCGGGGAGCTGTTTTTT; cdr3_aa: CASSLSISGTGELFF; j_call: TRBJ2-2; d_call: TRBD2; clone_size: few; v_call: TRBV27
cdr3_nt: TGTACCAGCAGTTTATCGTATGGGAGGGTTCTCCGAAGCTCCTACAATGAGCAGTTCTTC; cdr3_aa: CTSSLSYGRVLRSSYNEQFF; j_call: TRBJ2-1; d_call: TRBD2; clone_size: .; v_call: TRBV27
cdr3_nt: TGTGCCAGCAGCTTGAGGGGAAAGGAAGAGGAGTTCTTC; cdr3_aa: CASSLRGKEEEFF; j_call: TRBJ2-1; d_call: .; clone_size: few; v_call: TRBV11-2
cdr3_nt: TGCAGTGCTGAACAGGGTACTGGGGGCTACACCTTC; cdr3_aa: CSAEQGTGGYTF; j_call: TRBJ1-2; d_call: .; clone_size: many; v_call: TRBV20-1
cdr3_nt: TGTGCCAGCAGTTCGCTTCCGGGACAGGACTACGAGCAGTACTTC; cdr3_aa: CASSSLPGQDYEQYF; j_call: TRBJ2-7; d_call: TRBD1; clone_size: many; v_call: TRBV28
cdr3_nt: TGCAGTGCCCGACAGGGCAATCAGCCCCAGCATTTT; cdr3_aa: CSARQGNQPQHF; j_call: TRBJ1-5; d_call: .; clone_size: many; v_call: TRBV20-1
cdr3_nt: TGTGCCAGCAGTCAAAGACAGGTTGGGGAGCTGTTTTTT; cdr3_aa: CASSQRQVGELFF; j_call: TRBJ2-2; d_call: .; clone_size: few; v_call: TRBV12-3/TRBV12-4